Listed below are T cell receptor beta chains from one sample, sequenced in a study of blood T cell repertoires in COVID-19. Generated by immunoSEQ multiplex PCR, the TCRdb table keeps only in-frame clones and is missing some. The sample lists more than 300,000 clones, 80% to 90% occurring once. The sample was peripheral blood. The origin of the receptors is a woman aged 25 to 39 with COVID-19, enrolled during active disease. CDR3s include the opening cysteine and the closing phenylalanine or tryptophan. Fields, in order: D gene, V gene, clone size, J gene, CDR3 DNA, CDR3 protein. The D gene is left open where the match is weak. Clone size is shown for a subset of rows, as once, few, many or a class of expanded clone.

D: -
V: TRBV15
size: few
J: TRBJ2-3
DNA: TGTGCCACCAGTCTCCGAGATACGCAGTATTTT
CDR3: CATSLRDTQYF

D: -
V: TRBV5-1
size: -
J: TRBJ1-6
DNA: TGCGCCAGCAGCTTGGAAACACTAAATTCACCCCTCCACTTT
CDR3: CASSLETLNSPLHF

D: -
V: TRBV27
size: -
J: TRBJ2-1
DNA: TGTGCCAGCATGACGGGGTCCTACAATGAGCAGTTCTTC
CDR3: CASMTGSYNEQFF

D: -
V: TRBV5-1
size: once
J: TRBJ1-2
DNA: TGCGCCAGCAGCCGAGGCGCAGGGGAAGTCGGCTACACCTTC
CDR3: CASSRGAGEVGYTF

D: -
V: TRBV2
size: -
J: TRBJ2-2
DNA: TGTGCCAGCAGCAGACTCCACCCCGCGAACACCGGGGAGCTGTTTTTT
CDR3: CASSRLHPANTGELFF

D: TRBD1
V: TRBV10-3
size: -
J: TRBJ2-2
DNA: TGTGCCATCAGTCGGGACAGGGACACCGGGGAGCTGTTTTTT
CDR3: CAISRDRDTGELFF

D: -
V: TRBV30
size: -
J: TRBJ2-3
DNA: TGTGCCTGGAGTGAGCAAACAGATACGCAGTATTTT
CDR3: CAWSEQTDTQYF

D: -
V: TRBV19
size: -
J: TRBJ1-5
DNA: TGTGCCAGTAGTATAATCAGGTCAGATCAGCCCCAGCATTTT
CDR3: CASSIIRSDQPQHF

D: TRBD2
V: TRBV20-1
size: -
J: TRBJ2-7
DNA: TGCAGTGGGCGGGGGGCCTACGAGCAGTACTTC
CDR3: CSGRGAYEQYF

D: -
V: TRBV9
size: -
J: TRBJ2-1
DNA: TGTGCCAGCAGCACCACACCAGGTAATGAGCAGTTCTTC
CDR3: CASSTTPGNEQFF

D: -
V: TRBV19
size: -
J: TRBJ2-7
DNA: TGTGCCAGTAGCCGGGGGGCCAATTCCTACGAGCAGTACTTC
CDR3: CASSRGANSYEQYF

D: TRBD1
V: TRBV5-1
size: -
J: TRBJ2-7
DNA: TGCGCCAGCAGTTCACAGCCGGGACAGGGTCAGCAGTACTTC
CDR3: CASSSQPGQGQQYF

D: -
V: TRBV25-1
size: -
J: TRBJ2-5
DNA: TGTGCCAGCTCTAGAAATTTCGGGGAGGCAGGGCAAGAGACCCAGTACTTC
CDR3: CASSRNFGEAGQETQYF

D: -
V: TRBV5-4
size: -
J: TRBJ2-1
DNA: TGTGCCAGCAGCTTGCCGGTTAACAATGAGCAGTTCTTC
CDR3: CASSLPVNNEQFF